The T cell receptor (beta chain) described here comes from a study of molecular identifiers for immune sequencing clone quantification. Study findings and constraints: Spiked Jurkat TCR RNA originating from one cell could reportedly be identified amid approximately 950,000 naive cells.

TCRdb recomputed calls from the PCR reads with MiXCR, one row per CDR3 protein. The profile shows under 600,000 distinct CDR3 sequences, 20% to 25% of them singletons. This clonotype was recorded a few times. The antigen remains unidentified. Naive CD8 sequencing libraries were generated from 20,000 to 1,000,000 sorted cells, with 10%, 30% or 50% RNA as input. The CDR3 has 14 amino acids. Germline-derived CDR1 and CDR2 are LNHDA and SQIVND (reference sequence). With 6 bases removed from V and 2 bases from J, the gap between germline ends came to 14 bases. V usage is TRBV19 and J usage is TRBJ2-7; a possible D gene is TRBD2 (5 bases). The sequencing sample was made of naive CD8+ T cells from blood, with Jurkat cell RNA spiked in. Documented subset: FACS-sorted CD8+CD4-CCR7+CD45RA+ naive T cells. This TCR derives from a human donor in good health. Some libraries in this study had Jurkat cell RNA spiked in. The CDR3 region is CASSPVSGAYEQYF. The CDR3 nucleotides read TGTGCCAGTAGCCCCGTTTCCGGGGCCTACGAGCAGTACTTC.